This paragraph covers one TCR beta chain sequence. Antigen: not known. Other DNA sequences in this specimen translate into the identical CDR3. This table comes from immunoSEQ multiplex PCR, and its TCRdb copy is limited to in-frame clones, with some not included. The sample includes about 2 million clones, roughly 95% of them seen just once. The naive CD8 subset, CD45RO-negative cells positively selected for CCR7, excluded terminally differentiated effector memory CD45RA+ cells. These data originate in a study of shared clonotypes between healthy human individuals. For the study at large: Samples came from a couple of female and a few male donors aged 18 to 49.

Study outcomes and limitations: Clonotype sharing among donors was thought likely to change with sequencing depth. The generation probabilities recorded for non-shared clonotypes fell below those of clonotypes shared by all four donors. Compared with memory subsets, naive subsets generally had larger estimated richness.

This receptor was obtained from a man between 18 and 35 years old in good health. Source material: naive CD8+ T cells sorted from blood.

The CDR3 is CASRENTGELFF. CDR3 DNA sequence: TGTGCCAGCAGGGAAAACACCGGGGAGCTGTTTTTT. J is TRBJ2-2 and V is TRBV6-5; D is ambiguous. This CDR3 spans 12 amino acids. Per the germline V gene, CDR1 is MNHEY and CDR2 is SVGAGI. V lost 6 bases and J 2 bases, leaving 4 bases between the germline ends.